Included here is one T cell receptor (beta chain) sequence, with context. The antigen it recognizes is unknown. Base-call qualities are not available, and no considerably larger clone is one nucleotide away. The data were obtained in a study of T cell changes during pregnancy in multiple sclerosis (dated by TCRdb to the late 2010s). Regarding the complete study: The study looked at changes in the T cell repertoire across pregnancy in women with multiple sclerosis.

The CDR3 contains 18 residues, cysteine and phenylalanine counted. Solely the CDR3 DNA is kept, with 54 bases framed from the first base. The V end gives up 3 bases and the J end 4 bases, leaving 13 bases in the junction not matched to a gene. CDR1 and CDR2 (SGHTA, FQGTGA) derive from the germline V gene. Libraries were prepared through the immunoSEQ multiplex PCR assay. TCRdb took this table from immuneACCESS and kept in-frame rearrangements with V and J called. Such tables lack part of the clones; where checked against another copy, unresolved V genes explain under half of the gap, and the rest is unexplained. This sample comprises 55,000 to 80,000 clones, around 93% of them detected only once. The ten biggest clones cover roughly 3.1% of the sample.

The rearranged chain carries TRBV7-3 and TRBJ2-2; 8 central bases correspond to TRBD2. The sequence derives from a female donor with multiple sclerosis, enrolled in a pregnancy study. The source was CD8+ T cells from peripheral blood mononuclear cells, collected in the second trimester of pregnancy. The DNA is TGTGCCAGCAGCTTTTTGGGGAGCGGGAGTCAGAGCACCGGGGAGCTGTTTTTT. Translated, this is CASSFLGSGSQSTGELFF.